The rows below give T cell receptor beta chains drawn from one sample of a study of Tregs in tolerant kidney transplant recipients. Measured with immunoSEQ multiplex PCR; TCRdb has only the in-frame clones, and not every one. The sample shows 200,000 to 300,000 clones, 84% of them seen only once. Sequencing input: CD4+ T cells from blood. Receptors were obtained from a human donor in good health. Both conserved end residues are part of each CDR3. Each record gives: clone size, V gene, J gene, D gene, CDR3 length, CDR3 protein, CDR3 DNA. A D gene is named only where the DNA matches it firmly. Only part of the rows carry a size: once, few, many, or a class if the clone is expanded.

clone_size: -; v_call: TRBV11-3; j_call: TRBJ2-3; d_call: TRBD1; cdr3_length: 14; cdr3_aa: CASSPRQGSDTQYF; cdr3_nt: TGTGCCAGCAGCCCGAGACAGGGGTCAGATACGCAGTATTTT
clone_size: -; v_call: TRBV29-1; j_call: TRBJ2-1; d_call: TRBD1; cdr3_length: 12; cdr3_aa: CSVVPGGTEQFF; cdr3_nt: TGCAGCGTGGTCCCAGGGGGCACTGAGCAGTTCTTC
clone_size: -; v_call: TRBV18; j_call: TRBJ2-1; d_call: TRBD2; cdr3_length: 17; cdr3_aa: CASSPTLLAGGPNEQFF; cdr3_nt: TGTGCCAGCTCACCCACACTTCTAGCGGGAGGGCCCAATGAGCAGTTCTTC
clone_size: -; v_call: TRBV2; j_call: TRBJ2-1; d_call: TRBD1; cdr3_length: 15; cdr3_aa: CASSNDRGSYNEQFF; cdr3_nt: TGTGCCAGCAGCAACGACAGGGGCTCCTACAATGAGCAGTTCTTC
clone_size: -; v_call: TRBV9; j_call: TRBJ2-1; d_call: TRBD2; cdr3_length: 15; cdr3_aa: CASRQGTSGSYEQFF; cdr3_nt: TGTGCCAGCCGGCAGGGGACTAGCGGGAGTTATGAGCAGTTCTTC
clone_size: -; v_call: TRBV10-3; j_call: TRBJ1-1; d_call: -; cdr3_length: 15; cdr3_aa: CAISESGLGNTEAFF; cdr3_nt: TGTGCCATCAGTGAGTCGGGGTTGGGGAACACTGAAGCTTTCTTT
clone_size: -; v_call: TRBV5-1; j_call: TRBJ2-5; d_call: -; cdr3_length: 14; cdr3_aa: CASSLGGAEETQYF; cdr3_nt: TGCGCCAGCAGCTTGGGAGGCGCGGAGGAGACCCAGTACTTC
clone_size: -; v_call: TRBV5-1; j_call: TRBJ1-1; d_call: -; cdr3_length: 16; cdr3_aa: CASSFSIRQGNTEAFF; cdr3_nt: TGCGCCAGCAGCTTTTCCATTCGCCAGGGGAACACTGAAGCTTTCTTT
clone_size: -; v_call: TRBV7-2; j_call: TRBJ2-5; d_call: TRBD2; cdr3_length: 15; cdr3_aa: CASSPGLAVQETQYF; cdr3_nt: TGTGCCAGCAGCCCGGGACTAGCAGTCCAAGAGACCCAGTACTTC
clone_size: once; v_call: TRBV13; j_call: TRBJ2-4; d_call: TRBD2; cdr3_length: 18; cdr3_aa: CASSLRTSELLAKNIQYF; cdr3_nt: TGTGCCAGCAGCTTGAGGACTAGCGAGCTCCTAGCCAAAAACATTCAGTACTTC
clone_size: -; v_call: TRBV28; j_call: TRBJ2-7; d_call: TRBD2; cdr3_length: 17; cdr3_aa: CASSFPWGGRFDYEQYF; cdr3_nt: TGTGCCAGCAGTTTTCCCTGGGGCGGGAGGTTCGACTACGAGCAGTACTTC
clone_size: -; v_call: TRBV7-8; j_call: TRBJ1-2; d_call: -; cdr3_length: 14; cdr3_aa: CASSLAAASVGYTF; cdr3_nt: TGTGCCAGCAGCTTAGCGGCAGCGAGTGTTGGCTACACCTTC
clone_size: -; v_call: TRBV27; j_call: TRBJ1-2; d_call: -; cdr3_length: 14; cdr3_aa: CASSFPVVDYGYTF; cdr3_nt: TGTGCCAGCAGTTTCCCGGTCGTCGACTATGGCTACACCTTC
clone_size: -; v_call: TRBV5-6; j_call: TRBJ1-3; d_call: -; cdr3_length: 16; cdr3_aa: CASSFEGAFSGNTIYF; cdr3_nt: TGTGCCAGCAGCTTTGAGGGCGCTTTCTCTGGAAACACCATATATTTT
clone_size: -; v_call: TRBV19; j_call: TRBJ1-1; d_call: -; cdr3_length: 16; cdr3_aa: CASSIQGRRTNTEAFF; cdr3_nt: TGTGCCAGTAGTATCCAGGGGAGGAGGACGAACACTGAAGCTTTCTTT
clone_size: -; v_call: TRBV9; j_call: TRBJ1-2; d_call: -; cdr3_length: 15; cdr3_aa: CASSVDQGLGYGYTF; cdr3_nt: TGTGCCAGCAGCGTAGATCAGGGCCTGGGGTATGGCTACACCTTC
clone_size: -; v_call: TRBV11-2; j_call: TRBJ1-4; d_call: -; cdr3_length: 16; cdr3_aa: CASSLGIGFTNEKLFF; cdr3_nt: TGTGCCAGCAGCTTAGGAATCGGCTTCACTAATGAAAAACTGTTTTTT
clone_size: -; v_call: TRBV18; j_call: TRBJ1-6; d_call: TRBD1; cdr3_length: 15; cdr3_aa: CASSPRTGGNSPLHF; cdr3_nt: TGTGCCAGCTCACCGCGGACAGGGGGCAATTCACCCCTCCACTTT
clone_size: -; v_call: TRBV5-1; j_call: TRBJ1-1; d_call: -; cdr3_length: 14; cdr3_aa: CASSLLNGGTEAFF; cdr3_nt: TGCGCCAGCAGCCTACTCAACGGGGGCACTGAAGCTTTCTTT
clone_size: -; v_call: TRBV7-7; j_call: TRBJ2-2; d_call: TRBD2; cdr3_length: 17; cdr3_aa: CASSPRRLAGDTGELFF; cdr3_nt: TGTGCTAGCAGCCCGAGGAGACTAGCGGGGGACACCGGGGAGCTGTTTTTT
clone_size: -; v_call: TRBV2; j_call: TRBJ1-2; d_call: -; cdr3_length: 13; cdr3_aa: CASTQILPYGYTF; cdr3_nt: TGTGCCAGCACCCAAATACTGCCCTATGGCTACACCTTC
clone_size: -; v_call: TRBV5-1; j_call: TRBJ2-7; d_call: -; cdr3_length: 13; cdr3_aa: CASSFQGTYEQYF; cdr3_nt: TGCGCCAGCAGCTTCCAGGGGACCTACGAGCAGTACTTC
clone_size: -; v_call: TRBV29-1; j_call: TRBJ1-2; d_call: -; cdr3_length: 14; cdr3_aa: CSVDINARVVGYTF; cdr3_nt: TGCAGCGTTGATATTAACGCCCGTGTGGTTGGCTACACCTTC
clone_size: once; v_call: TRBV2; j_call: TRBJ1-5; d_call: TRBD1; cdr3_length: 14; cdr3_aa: CASTSGTGDQPQHF; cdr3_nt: TGTGCCAGCACATCAGGGACAGGGGATCAGCCCCAGCATTTT
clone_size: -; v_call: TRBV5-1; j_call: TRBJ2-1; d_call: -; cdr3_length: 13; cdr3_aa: CASSLGPGNEQFF; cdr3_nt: TGCGCCAGCAGCTTGGGTCCGGGCAATGAGCAGTTCTTC
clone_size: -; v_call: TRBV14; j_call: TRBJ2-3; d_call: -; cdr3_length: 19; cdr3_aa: CASSQEFGLMSLSTDTQYF; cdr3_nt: TGTGCCAGCAGCCAAGAGTTTGGACTGATGAGCCTTAGCACAGATACGCAGTATTTT
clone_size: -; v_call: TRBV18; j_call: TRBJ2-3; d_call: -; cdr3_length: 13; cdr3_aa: CASSRTAADTQYF; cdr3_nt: TGTGCCAGCTCCAGGACTGCCGCAGATACGCAGTATTTT
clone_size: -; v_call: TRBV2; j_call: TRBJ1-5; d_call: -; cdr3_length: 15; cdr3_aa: CAIREGVLSNQPQHF; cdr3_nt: TGTGCCATCAGAGAGGGGGTGCTAAGCAATCAGCCCCAGCATTTT
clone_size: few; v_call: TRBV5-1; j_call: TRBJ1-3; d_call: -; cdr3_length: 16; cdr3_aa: CASSSDAPGGRGTIYF; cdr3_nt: TGCGCCAGCAGCTCGGATGCTCCAGGAGGACGGGGCACCATATATTTT
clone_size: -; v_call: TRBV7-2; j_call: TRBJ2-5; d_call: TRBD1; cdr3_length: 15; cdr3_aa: CASSRQDRGGETQYF; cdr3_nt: TGTGCCAGCAGCCGCCAGGACAGGGGGGGGGAGACCCAGTACTTC
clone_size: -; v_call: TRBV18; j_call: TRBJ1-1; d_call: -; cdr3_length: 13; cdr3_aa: CASSLQRNTEAFF; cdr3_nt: TGTGCCAGCTCACTGCAGCGGAACACTGAAGCTTTCTTT
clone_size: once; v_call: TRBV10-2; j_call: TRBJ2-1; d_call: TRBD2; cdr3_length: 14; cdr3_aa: CASRGLAGINEQFF; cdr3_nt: TGCGCCAGCAGAGGACTAGCGGGAATCAATGAGCAGTTCTTC
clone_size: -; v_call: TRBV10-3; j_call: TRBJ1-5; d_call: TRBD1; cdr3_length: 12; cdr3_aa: CAIRAGGEPQHF; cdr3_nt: TGTGCCATCAGGGCAGGGGGCGAGCCCCAGCATTTT
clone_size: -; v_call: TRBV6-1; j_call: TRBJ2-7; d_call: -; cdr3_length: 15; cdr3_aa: CASSGAAQGDVWQYF; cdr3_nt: TGTGCCAGCAGTGGGGCGGCACAGGGAGATGTATGGCAGTACTTC
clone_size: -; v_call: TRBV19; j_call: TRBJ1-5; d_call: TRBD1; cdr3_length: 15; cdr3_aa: CASSTTGVPNQPQHF; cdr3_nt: TGTGCCAGTAGTACCACAGGGGTCCCAAATCAGCCCCAGCATTTT
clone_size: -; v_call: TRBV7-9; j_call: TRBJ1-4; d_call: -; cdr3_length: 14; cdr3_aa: CASSLQGGRKKLFF; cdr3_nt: TGTGCCAGCAGCTTACAAGGGGGGAGGAAGAAACTGTTTTTT
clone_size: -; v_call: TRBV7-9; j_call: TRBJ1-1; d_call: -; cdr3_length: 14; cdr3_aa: CASSLASGNTEAFF; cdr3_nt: TGTGCCAGCAGCTTAGCGTCGGGGAACACTGAAGCTTTCTTT
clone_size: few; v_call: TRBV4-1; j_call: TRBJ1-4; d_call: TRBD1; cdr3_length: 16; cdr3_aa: CASSHLGQGLREKLFF; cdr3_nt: TGCGCCAGCAGCCACCTCGGACAGGGCTTGCGTGAAAAACTGTTTTTT
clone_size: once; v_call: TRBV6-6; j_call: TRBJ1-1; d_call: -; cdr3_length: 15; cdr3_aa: CASSFDPGMNTEAFF; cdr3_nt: TGTGCCAGCAGTTTCGATCCCGGGATGAACACTGAAGCTTTCTTT
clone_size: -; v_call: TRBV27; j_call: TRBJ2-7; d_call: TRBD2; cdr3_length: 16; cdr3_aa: CASSRFFSGKETEQYF; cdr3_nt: TGTGCCAGCAGTCGTTTCTTTAGCGGGAAAGAGACCGAGCAGTACTTC
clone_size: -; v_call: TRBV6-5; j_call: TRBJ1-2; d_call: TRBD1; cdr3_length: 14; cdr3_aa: CASSLDTGGPGYTF; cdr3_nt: TGTGCCAGCAGCCTTGATACAGGGGGACCTGGCTACACCTTC
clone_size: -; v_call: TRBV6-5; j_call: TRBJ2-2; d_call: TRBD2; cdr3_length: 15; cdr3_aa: CASSPLWTSPGELFF; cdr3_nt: TGTGCCAGCAGTCCCCTCTGGACTAGCCCCGGGGAGCTGTTTTTT
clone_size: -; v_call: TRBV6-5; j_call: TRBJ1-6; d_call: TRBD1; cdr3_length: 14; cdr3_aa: CASSSDRGFSPLHF; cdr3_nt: TGTGCCAGCAGTTCGGACAGGGGATTTTCACCCCTCCACTTT
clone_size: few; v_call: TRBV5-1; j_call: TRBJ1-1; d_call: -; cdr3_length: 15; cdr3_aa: CASSLGGTANTEAFF; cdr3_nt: TGCGCCAGCAGCTTGGGAGGGACGGCGAACACTGAAGCTTTCTTT
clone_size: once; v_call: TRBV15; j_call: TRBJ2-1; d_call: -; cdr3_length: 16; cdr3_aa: CATSRDRGAKHNEQFF; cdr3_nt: TGTGCCACCAGCAGAGATCGAGGGGCAAAACACAATGAGCAGTTCTTC
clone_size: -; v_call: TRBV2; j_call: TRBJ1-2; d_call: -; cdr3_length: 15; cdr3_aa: CASSLVQGRGEGYTF; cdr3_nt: TGTGCCAGCAGTCTAGTACAGGGCCGGGGAGAAGGCTACACCTTC
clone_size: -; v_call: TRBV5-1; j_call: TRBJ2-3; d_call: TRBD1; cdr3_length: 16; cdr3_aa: CASIVGTGVGTDTQYF; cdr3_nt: TGCGCCAGCATAGTTGGGACAGGGGTGGGCACAGATACGCAGTATTTT
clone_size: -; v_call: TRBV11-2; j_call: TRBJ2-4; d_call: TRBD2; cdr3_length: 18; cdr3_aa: CASSPKGMLAGAKNIQYF; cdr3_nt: TGTGCCAGCAGCCCGAAGGGAATGTTAGCGGGCGCCAAAAACATTCAGTACTTC
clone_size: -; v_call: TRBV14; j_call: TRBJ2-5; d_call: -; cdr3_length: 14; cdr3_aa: CASSYIGTVETQYF; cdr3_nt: TGTGCCAGCAGCTATATCGGGACGGTAGAGACCCAGTACTTC